These 20 T cell receptor beta chains came from one sample sequenced in a study of blood T cells in healthy people across ages. Combining a sample-barcoded 5' primer with a J-beta primer mix, a second PCR ran for about 7 to 12 cycles. TCRdb recomputed calls from the 5' RACE reads with MiXCR, one row per CDR3 protein. The table records 1,300,000 or so distinct CDR3 sequences, approximately 59% of them present only once. Sequences were obtained from blood. The receptors stem from a man younger than 30 in good health.

This clonotype came up a few times. The gene calls are TRBV29-1 and TRBJ2-2; tentatively, D is TRBD2 (6 bases). This CDR3 contains 15 residues. The V gene's germline CDR1 is SQVTM and CDR2 ANQGSEA. Trimming took off 7 bases at V and 2 bases at J, with 17 bases between the two ends. CDR3 sequence reads: CSGKGSGTNTGELFF. CDR3 coding DNA: TGCAGCGGGAAAGGTAGCGGAACCAACACCGGGGAGCTGTTTTTT.

This rearrangement joins TRBV10-2 to TRBJ2-7; 9 positions agree with TRBD1. J lost 2 bases, V lost 6 bases, and 8 bases had no gene match. Per the germline V gene, CDR1 is WSHSY and CDR2 is SAAADI. The length of the CDR3 is 15 residues. The CDR3 DNA reads as TGCGCCAGCAGAGAACAGGGGGCACCCACCTACGAGCAGTACTTC. Protein: CASREQGAPTYEQYF.

The V and J genes are TRBV6-2 or TRBV6-3 and TRBJ2-3; D gene unclear. The length of the CDR3 is 13 residues. V gave up 2 bases and J gave up 0 bases, with 3 bases separating them. The germline V gene has CDR1 MNHEY and CDR2 SVGEGT. CDR3 sequence: CASSYISTDTQYF. CDR3 DNA: TGTGCCAGCAGTTACATTAGCACAGATACGCAGTATTTT.

V gene TRBV12-3 or TRBV12-4 combines with J gene TRBJ1-1; D not resolved. CDR3 size: 12 residues. The V gene lost 6 bases and the J gene lost 3 bases, with 8 bases spanning the gap. The CDR3 coding sequence is TGTGCCAGCAGGAGAAAGGACACTGAAGCTTTCTTT. Translating it yields CASRRKDTEAFF.

This clonotype showed up just a few times. The rearrangement links TRBV29-1 to TRBJ2-7; possible D gene TRBD2, 6 bases. V was clipped by 0 bases and J by 0 bases, with 12 bases between them. The germline CDR1 and CDR2 sequences are SQVTM and ANQGSEA. The CDR3 is 15 amino acids. DNA for the CDR3: TGCAGCGTTGAAGATGATGACGGGGGCTCCTACGAGCAGTACTTC. It specifies CSVEDDDGGSYEQYF.

This chain joins TRBV3-1 and TRBJ2-2; D uncertain. Trimming left V 0 bases short and J 6 bases short, with 5 bases between. Germline values: CDR1 LGHDT, CDR2 YNNKEL (reference sequence). The CDR3 is made up of 13 amino acids. This CDR3 is CASSQEWAGELFF. In DNA, the CDR3 is TGTGCCAGCAGCCAAGAGTGGGCCGGGGAGCTGTTTTTT.

V usage is TRBV6-5 and J usage is TRBJ1-2, with D unresolved. The CDR3 length is 15 residues. Germline V gene sequence: CDR1 MNHEY, CDR2 SVGAGI. With 4 bases removed from V and 6 bases from J, the gap between germline ends came to 18 bases. The CDR3 sequence is CASSSSGSGLDGYTF. In DNA, the CDR3 is TGTGCCAGCAGTTCCTCCGGGTCTGGACTAGATGGCTACACCTTC.

The rearrangement uses TRBV27 and TRBJ2-7, with a possible D match to TRBD2 (5 bases). Near its end, the DNA agrees better with TRBJ2-5, so the J call may be wrong. The CDR3 runs to 13 residues. Germline V gene data show CDR1 as MNHEY and CDR2 as SMNVEV (reference sequence). CDR3 in amino acids: CASTSTGWGTQYF. CDR3 nucleotides: TGTGCCAGCACCTCCACGGGGTGGGGGACCCAGTACTTC.

This clonotype was detected a few times. This chain joins TRBV20-1 and TRBJ1-2, with a tentative D call TRBD1 (5 bases). The CDR3 extends over 11 amino acids. CDR1 DFQATT and CDR2 SNEGSKA come from the germline V gene (reference sequence). Trimming pared 6 bases from V and 5 bases from J, leaving 10 bases between. The CDR3 coding sequence is TGCAGTGCCACTGACAGTTATGGCTACACCTTC. The encoded protein is CSATDSYGYTF.

This clonotype appeared once. This chain joins TRBV4-1 and TRBJ2-1; 10 nucleotides match TRBD2. Per germline, CDR1 MGHRA and CDR2 YSYEKL. This CDR3 contains 13 residues. V dropped 5 bases and J dropped 9; count of bases not matched to a gene: 4. This CDR3 reads CASSGGLALEQFF. CDR3 DNA: TGCGCCAGCAGCGGGGGACTAGCGCTTGAGCAGTTCTTC.

This CDR3 reads CASSSSLVLEETQYF. As DNA, the CDR3 is TGTGCCAGCAGCTCTTCGCTAGTTCTCGAAGAGACCCAGTACTTC. The chain has TRBV7-9 and TRBJ2-5, with D hard to call. The CDR3 loop spans 15 amino acids. V was shortened by 4 bases and J by 3 bases, with 15 bases between the two germline ends. Germline CDR1 is SEHNR and CDR2 is FQNEAQ (reference sequence).

The rearrangement uses TRBV12-3 or TRBV12-4 and TRBJ2-2; D call uncertain. The V and J ends lost 5 bases and 3 bases respectively, with 10 bases between them. The CDR3 consists of 14 residues. CDR3 nucleotide sequence: TGTGCCAGCAGTCCCCCACTCGACACCGGGGAGCTGTTTTTT. It specifies CASSPPLDTGELFF.

This clonotype was detected a few times. This chain joins TRBV7-2 and TRBJ2-4; 8 nucleotides agree with TRBD2. V lost 5 bases and J lost 3; bases outside the gene matches: 18. CDR1 and CDR2 (germline): SGHTA, FQGNSA. This CDR3 is 19 amino acids long. CDR3 loop: CASSPRTSGQHRGKNIQYF. The CDR3 DNA reads TGTGCCAGCAGCCCCCGTACTAGCGGACAACATCGGGGCAAAAACATTCAGTACTTC.

The CDR3 spells CASSTGLALSLFNEQFF. The CDR3 region has the DNA TGTGCCAGCAGTACAGGACTAGCCCTAAGTTTATTCAATGAGCAGTTCTTC. The chain couples TRBV6-1 to TRBJ2-1; TRBD2 aligns across 8 bases. Germline V CDR1 and CDR2: MNHNS, SASEGT. The CDR3 runs to 17 residues. The ends lost 5 bases at V and 6 bases at J; junction bases unmatched: 15.

Regarding this clonotype: Just one base apart from a much larger clone, this may be a read error. The chain carries TRBV20-1 and TRBJ2-1; a weak D match, TRBD2 (5 bases). CDR1 and CDR2 from the germline V gene are DFQATT and SNEGSKA (reference sequence). The CDR3 is 15 amino acids. The ends were cut back, 7 bases at V and 4 bases at J, with 20 bases in the middle. Written as DNA, the CDR3 is TGCAGTGTTTCACCTAGGGCTGAGGGATACAATGAGCAGTTCTTC. This gives the protein CSVSPRAEGYNEQFF.

This rearrangement joins TRBV20-1 to TRBJ2-5, with unresolved D. Trimming removed 0 bases from V and 2 bases from J, with 10 bases in between. CDR1 is DFQATT, CDR2 SNEGSKA, per germline (reference sequence). The CDR3 covers 14 residues. CDR3 bases: TGCAGTGCTAGAGATCTCGACGTACAAGAGACCCAGTACTTC. As protein: CSARDLDVQETQYF.

This chain links TRBV5-6 with TRBJ2-7, with TRBD1 matching 10 bases. J gave up 7 bases and V 4 bases, and 11 bases lay outside the gene matches. This CDR3 has 15 residues. Germline CDR1 reads SGHDT; CDR2 reads YYEEEE. CDR3 sequence (DNA): TGTGCCAGCAGCCTACCCGGGACAGGGGTAAGGGAGCAGTACTTC. Protein product: CASSLPGTGVREQYF.

The chain joins TRBV7-6 to TRBJ2-6; no definite D call. The CDR3 runs to 14 residues. V was pared by 6 bases and J by 4 bases, with 10 bases between. Germline CDR1 SGHVS, CDR2 FNYEAQ. The CDR3: CASRPIGGANVLTF. As DNA, the CDR3 is TGTGCCAGCAGGCCTATTGGAGGGGCCAACGTCCTGACTTTC.

This clonotype was seen ten or more times. This rearrangement joins TRBV4-1 to TRBJ2-7; 7 positions match TRBD2. The V gene's germline CDR1 is MGHRA and CDR2 YSYEKL. V lost 4 bases to trimming and J lost 0 bases; unmatched junction nucleotides: 3. There are 14 residues in the CDR3. CDR3 DNA sequence: TGCGCCAGCAGCCCCGGGAGGAGCTCCTACGAGCAGTACTTC. Encoded protein: CASSPGRSSYEQYF.

The V call is TRBV6-5, the J call TRBJ1-1, with 7 bases identical to TRBD1. The ends lost 2 bases at V and 10 bases at J; junction bases unmatched: 7. The CDR3 extends over 13 amino acids. CDR1 and CDR2 (germline): MNHEY, SVGAGI. The CDR3 protein is CASSYQGGMAAFF. The CDR3 DNA is TGTGCCAGCAGTTACCAGGGGGGTATGGCAGCTTTCTTT.